This T cell receptor beta chain is from a study of blood T cell repertoires in COVID-19. In the original analysis: Scientists estimated how many nucleated cells there were by amplifying reference gene primers. The data were produced by immunoSEQ multiplex PCR, yet TCRdb's version contains in-frame clones alone and is incomplete. V, J and clone size derive from that table, while D and trimming were established from the DNA sequence. The data show about 200,000 clones, more than 65% seen once. This receptor was identified in a woman at least 80 years old with acute or convalescent COVID-19. Source material: peripheral blood.

DNA for the CDR3: TGCGCCAGCAGCGGACAGGCTTATGGCTACACCTTC. Protein: CASSGQAYGYTF. J is TRBJ1-2 and V is TRBV5-1, with 7 bases fitting TRBD1. The CDR3 runs 12 residues. From germline, CDR1 is SGHRS and CDR2 YFSETQ. J was trimmed by 5 bases and V by 4 bases; bases with no gene match: 2.